The 8 T cell receptor beta chains listed next were all sequenced from one sample in a study of T cells in Graves' hyperthyroidism and ophthalmopathy. Researchers took RNA transcripts and amplified the TCR beta CDR3 regions from them. The HTBI primer set drove a first-round RT-PCR of the TCR CDR3. TCRdb recomputed calls from the multiplex PCR reads with MiXCR, one row per CDR3 protein. The repertoire consists of more than 550,000 distinct CDR3 sequences, with 18% occurring once and the leading ten covering approximately 15%. Sequencing was done on a sample of blood. The receptors were sampled from a woman aged 50 to 60 with Graves' hyperthyroidism that later progressed to Graves' ophthalmopathy.

The table lists this clonotype with many counts. The chain links TRBV3-1 to TRBJ1-2; D is ambiguous. V gave up 0 bases and J gave up 4 bases, with 9 bases separating them. Germline CDR1 is LGHDT and CDR2 is YNNKEL (reference sequence). CDR3 size: 14 residues. CDR3 DNA: TGTGCCAGCAGCCAAGATATGCAGCTCTATGGCTACACCTTC. Translation gives CASSQDMQLYGYTF. The whole variable domain, filled in from reference TRBV3-1 and TRBJ1-2, reads DTAVSQTPKYLVTQMGNDKSIKCEQNLGHDTMYWYKQDSKKFLKIMFSYNNKELIINETVPNRFSPKSPDKAHLNLHINSLELGDSAVYFCASSQDMQLYGYTFGSGTRLTVV.

This clonotype was observed a handful of times. The rearrangement links TRBV6-5 to TRBJ2-2, with D possibly being TRBD1 or TRBD2 (5 bases each). Trimming took 0 bases from V and 2 from J, leaving 13 bases between them. The CDR3 totals 17 residues. Germline CDR1 reads MNHEY; CDR2 reads SVGAGI. The CDR3 DNA follows: TGTGCCAGCAGTTACTCCGCGGCAGGGAGAAACACCGGGGAGCTGTTTTTT. Protein sequence: CASSYSAAGRNTGELFF.

This sequence joins TRBV4-1 and TRBJ1-5, with 8 bases aligning to TRBD1. The germline CDR1 and CDR2 sequences are MGHRA and YSYEKL. The CDR3 loop spans 15 amino acids. J lost 7 bases, V lost 0 bases, and 5 bases had no gene match. The CDR3 nucleotides read TGCGCCAGCAGCCAAGAGGCAGGGGGCGGGCAGCCCCAGCATTTT. Its translation is CASSQEAGGGQPQHF.

V and J are TRBV12-5 and TRBJ1-5, with D perhaps TRBD1 (5 bases). Germline CDR1 and CDR2: LGHNT and FRNRAP. V gave up 2 bases and J gave up 0 bases, with 17 bases separating them. This CDR3 is 18 amino acids long. The CDR3 spells CASGLWTGGPTSNQPQHF. CDR3 bases: TGTGCTAGTGGTTTGTGGACGGGGGGACCGACTAGCAATCAGCCCCAGCATTTT.

This clonotype was counted ten times or more. J is TRBJ1-1 and V is TRBV18; the D is unclear. Germline V gene data show CDR1 as KGHSH and CDR2 as LQKENI. The V end was cut by 3 bases, the J end by 3 bases, with 11 bases between. This CDR3 is built from 14 residues. The CDR3: CASSPLRTYTEAFF. CDR3 sequence (DNA): TGTGCCAGCTCACCTTTGAGGACGTACACTGAAGCTTTCTTT.

This clonotype was counted ten times or more. This chain connects TRBV9 to TRBJ2-1; either TRBD1 or TRBD2 may supply D (5 bases each). Germline V gene data show CDR1 as SGDLS and CDR2 as YYNGEE. Between the trimmed V and J ends, which lost 5 bases and 0 bases, there was a span of 9 bases. CDR3 length equals 14 residues. The CDR3 loop reads CASSVGGSYNEQFF. The CDR3 nucleotides read TGTGCCAGCAGTGTTGGGGGCTCCTACAATGAGCAGTTCTTC.

This clonotype was counted many times. The V gene is TRBV10-3, the J gene TRBJ1-2; 9 positions match TRBD1. Trimming cost V 2 bases and J 9 bases; bases outside gene matches: 7. The CDR3 is made up of 14 amino acids. Germline V gene lookup returns CDR1 ENHRY and CDR2 SYGVKD. In nucleotides, the CDR3 is TGTGCCATCAGTGAGCGGGGACAGGGAGGGAGCTACACCTTC. Its protein is CAISERGQGGSYTF.

The J gene is TRBJ2-3, the V gene TRBV5-1, with D maybe TRBD1 (5 bases). The germline CDR1 and CDR2 sequences are SGHRS and YFSETQ. The CDR3 loop spans 12 amino acids. V gave up 6 bases and J gave up 4 bases, with 9 bases separating them. CDR3 residues: CASKGVSDTQYF. The CDR3 DNA reads TGCGCCAGCAAAGGGGTATCAGATACGCAGTATTTT.